What follows describes a single T cell receptor beta chain. MiXCR was run by TCRdb on the 5' RACE reads, yielding one entry per CDR3 protein. Among some 130,000 distinct CDR3 sequences listed, approximately 25% were seen once. This entry is derived from a study of T-cell memory formation after mild COVID-19. Overall study: The TCR clusters were mostly specific to one donor.

The germline gives CDR1 SNHLY, CDR2 FYNNEI. This CDR3 has 14 residues. V dropped 4 bases and J dropped 2; count of bases not matched to a gene: 4. The sequence came from an adult woman who had mild COVID-19 (a few samples of this study predate the infection). Cell type and time point are not known. The rearrangement uses TRBV2 and TRBJ2-7; the match to TRBD2 covers 8 bases. Sequencing was performed on PBMCs or a T cell subset sorted from them (not recorded which). In DNA, the CDR3 is TGTGCCAGCAGTGGGGGACTAGGGACCTACGAGCAGTACTTC. Its translation: CASSGGLGTYEQYF. Combining the CDR3 with reference TRBV2 and TRBJ2-7 gives the whole variable domain EPEVTQTPSHQVTQMGQEVILRCVPISNHLYFYWYRQILGQKVEFLVSFYNNEISEKSEIFDDQFSVERPDGSNFTLKIRSTKLEDSAMYFCASSGGLGTYEQYFGPGTRLTVT.